The following is a T cell receptor beta chain sequence with its context. The CDR3 extends over 15 amino acids. V lost 5 bases, J lost 0 bases, and 12 bases lay in between. Germline values: CDR1 SGHAT, CDR2 FQNNGV. These data come from a study of blood T cell repertoires in COVID-19. On the study more broadly: Sources were T cells, B-cell-depleted T cells, or PBMCs; the material itself was cDNA or gDNA.

Authors' data handling: Quantification of nucleated cells was approximated via reference gene primer amplification. Generated by immunoSEQ multiplex PCR, the TCRdb table keeps only in-frame clones and is missing some. The V and J calls and the clone size are those of that table, but D and trimming were determined from the DNA. The repertoire holds approximately 240,000 clones, 79% seen once, with over 3% in the top ten. Sequencing input: peripheral blood. The source is a woman aged 35 to 49 with active or convalescent COVID-19. V usage is TRBV11-2 and J usage is TRBJ2-3, with TRBD1 as a possible D gene (6 bases). CDR3 amino acids: CASSPGAWSTDTQYF. The CDR3, as DNA: TGTGCCAGCAGCCCAGGGGCGTGGAGCACAGATACGCAGTATTTT.